The 22 T cell receptor beta chains given below trace back to one sample, sequenced in a study of blood T cell repertoires in COVID-19. TCRdb's copy holds only in-frame clones and misses some; the assay was immunoSEQ multiplex PCR. The sample gives tens of thousands of clones, approximately 89% of which show up once; around 5.2% is in the top ten. The sequenced material came from peripheral blood. These TCRs come from a woman of 80 years or more with active COVID-19.

The V and J genes are TRBV6-6 and TRBJ2-4, with 8 nucleotides matching TRBD1. V gave up 6 bases and J gave up 0 bases; unmatched junction bases: 7. From germline, CDR1 is MNHNY and CDR2 SVGAGI (reference sequence). The CDR3 runs to 16 residues. The CDR3 region is CASSSGQVIAKNIQYF. For the CDR3, the DNA is TGTGCCAGCAGCTCGGGACAGGTGATAGCCAAAAACATTCAGTACTTC.

The V and J genes are TRBV29-1 and TRBJ2-1, with D possibly matching TRBD2 (5 bases). Trimming cost V 5 bases and J 0 bases, with 11 bases left between them. The CDR3 sequence is 14 residues long. CDR1 is SQVTM and CDR2 is ANQGSEA in the germline V gene. CDR3 protein: CSVSSESSYNEQFF. The CDR3 bases are TGCAGCGTTAGTAGCGAGAGCTCCTACAATGAGCAGTTCTTC.

This clone was seen just once. The V call is TRBV6-2 or TRBV6-3, the J call TRBJ1-1; the match to TRBD1 covers 7 bases. The V and J ends lost 2 bases and 6 bases, in that order; junction bases with no gene match: 6. CDR1 is MNHEY and CDR2 is SVGEGT in the germline V gene. The CDR3 spans 14 residues. CDR3 sequence reads: CASSYDRVASEAFF. The CDR3 DNA sequence: TGTGCCAGCAGTTACGACAGGGTCGCGTCTGAAGCTTTCTTT.

This chain joins TRBV12-3 or TRBV12-4 and TRBJ2-7; weak D call: TRBD2 (6 bases). The CDR3 loop spans 13 amino acids. V lost 2 bases and J 2 bases, leaving 7 bases between the germline ends. This CDR3 reads CASSLSGAYEQYF. Written as DNA, the CDR3 is TGTGCCAGCAGTTTATCGGGGGCCTACGAGCAGTACTTC.

The CDR3 reads CSASTMRTMSSYEQYF. Written as DNA, the CDR3 is TGCAGTGCTAGTACCATGAGGACTATGAGCTCCTACGAGCAGTACTTC. V is TRBV20-1 and J is TRBJ2-7, with a weak D call TRBD2 (6 bases). V was cut by 3 bases and J by 0 bases, with 18 bases left in between. Per germline, CDR1 DFQATT and CDR2 SNEGSKA (reference sequence). This CDR3 region has 16 residues.

CDR3 DNA: TGTGCCAGCACCAACCACGTCAGCGGAGGGACGCAGTATTTT. This sequence encodes CASTNHVSGGTQYF. The V call is TRBV7-9, the J call TRBJ2-3; D possibly corresponds to TRBD2 (6 bases). Trimming took off 7 bases at V and 9 bases at J, with 20 bases between the two ends. In germline, CDR1 is SEHNR, CDR2 FQNEAQ (reference sequence). The CDR3 extends over 14 amino acids.

This clone was picked up one time. The chain employs TRBV7-2 and TRBJ2-3; TRBD2 aligns across 11 bases. J lost 6 bases, V lost 5 bases, and 7 bases had no gene match. The CDR3 contains 15 residues. Germline-derived CDR1 and CDR2 are SGHTA and FQGNSA. CDR3 in DNA: TGTGCCAGCAGCACCGGGACTAGCGGACCTGATACGCAGTATTTT. It yields the protein CASSTGTSGPDTQYF.

This rearrangement joins TRBV7-9 to TRBJ2-1, with 9 bases that match TRBD1. The ends lost 2 bases at V and 3 bases at J; junction bases unmatched: 2. This CDR3 contains 15 residues. CDR1 and CDR2 from the germline V gene are SEHNR and FQNEAQ (reference sequence). The CDR3 DNA reads as TGTGCCAGCAGCTTATGGGACAGGGTCTACAATGAGCAGTTCTTC. It codes for CASSLWDRVYNEQFF.

This clone was recorded only once. The chain carries TRBV10-3 and TRBJ2-1; 14 bases match TRBD2. Losses at the gene ends were 6 bases for V and 6 bases for J; bases not matched to a gene: 10. Germline CDR1 is ENHRY and CDR2 is SYGVKD. There are 17 residues in the CDR3. CDR3 coding DNA: TGTGCCATCAGCCCCGGGACTAGCGGGAGTTTGGGCAATGAGCAGTTCTTC. Its translation: CAISPGTSGSLGNEQFF.

J is TRBJ2-2 and V is TRBV19, with TRBD1 matching 9 bases. Trimming cost V 5 bases and J 5 bases; bases outside gene matches: 12. Germline V gives CDR1 LNHDA, CDR2 SQIVND (reference sequence). CDR3 length: 17 residues. CDR3 in DNA: TGTGCCAGTAGTCCGACTCCGGGACAGGGTTTAACCGGGGAGCTGTTTTTT. Translated, it gives CASSPTPGQGLTGELFF.

The J gene is TRBJ2-4, the V gene TRBV7-2, with TRBD2 matching 8 bases. The CDR3 consists of 16 residues. V lost 1 base and J lost 9; bases outside the gene matches: 11. The germline V gene has CDR1 SGHTA and CDR2 FQGNSA. CDR3 in amino acids: CASSLGREAWLVIQYF. The CDR3 DNA sequence: TGTGCCAGCAGCTTAGGGCGGGAGGCTTGGTTGGTCATTCAGTACTTC. Complete variable domain (other parts from reference TRBV7-2 and TRBJ2-4): GAGVSQSPSNKVTEKGKDVELRCDPISGHTALYWYRQSLGQGLEFLIYFQGNSAPDKSGLPSDRFSAERTGGSVSTLTIQRTQQEDSAVYLCASSLGREAWLVIQYFGAGTRLSVL.

The chain has TRBV28 and TRBJ2-5; D gene unclear. V was clipped by 5 bases and J by 6 bases, with 19 bases between them. The CDR3 has 15 residues. Looked up from germline, CDR1 is MDHEN and CDR2 is SYDVKM. The CDR3 here is CASSTIYSAEKTQYF. CDR3 nucleotide sequence: TGTGCCAGCAGTACTATCTACTCTGCGGAAAAGACCCAGTACTTC. Variable domain in full (rest from reference TRBV28 and TRBJ2-5): DVKVTQSSRYLVKRTGEKVFLECVQDMDHENMFWYRQDPGLGLRLIYFSYDVKMKEKGDIPEGYSVSREKKERFSLILESASTNQTSMYLCASSTIYSAEKTQYFGPGTRLLVL.

The chain links TRBV30 to TRBJ2-5, with a tentative D call TRBD1 (5 bases). The CDR3 sequence is 12 residues long. Germline lookup yields CDR1 GTSNPN and CDR2 SVGIG (reference sequence). V was pared by 2 bases and J by 7 bases, with 11 bases between. The CDR3 coding sequence is TGTGCCTGGAGTACAGGATCCGGGACCCAGTACTTC. Translated, it gives CAWSTGSGTQYF.

The CDR3 sequence is CASSPWDRGRQPQHF. CDR3 DNA sequence: TGTGCCAGCAGCCCCTGGGACAGGGGGCGACAGCCCCAGCATTTT. This chain connects TRBV6-2 or TRBV6-3 to TRBJ1-5; 12 nucleotides match TRBD1. Germline CDR1 MNHEY, CDR2 SVGEGT. This CDR3 is 15 amino acids long. The V gene end was trimmed by 6 bases and the J gene end by 7 bases; junction bases not matched to a gene: 7.

The chain combines TRBV7-9 with TRBJ2-5; D remains unclear. Trimming left V 3 bases short and J 2 bases short, with 13 bases between. Germline CDR1 SEHNR, CDR2 FQNEAQ (reference sequence). The CDR3 runs to 15 residues. The CDR3 loop reads CASSFYIGEQETQYF. CDR3 coding DNA: TGTGCCAGCAGCTTTTATATAGGAGAGCAAGAGACCCAGTACTTC.

The chain carries TRBV9 and TRBJ2-1, with TRBD2 identical over 11 bases. Unmatched junction bases numbered 3, after V lost 3 bases and J lost 4 bases. CDR3 length equals 15 residues. CDR1 is SGDLS and CDR2 is YYNGEE in the germline V gene. The CDR3 bases are TGTGCCAGCAGCGCCGGGACTAGCGGATACAATGAGCAGTTCTTC. Encoded protein: CASSAGTSGYNEQFF.

The chain carries TRBV2 and TRBJ1-3; no clear D. Germline loops: CDR1 SNHLY, CDR2 FYNNEI. The CDR3 totals 15 residues. V gave up 3 bases and J gave up 0 bases, with 9 bases separating them. The CDR3 DNA follows: TGTGCCAGCAGTGATGAGGGCGGCTCTGGAAACACCATATATTTT. Translation: CASSDEGGSGNTIYF.

The chain employs TRBV7-2 and TRBJ2-1; TRBD2 matches 8 bases. After removal of 1 base from V and 5 bases from J, the junction contained 4 bases not matched to a gene. The CDR3 loop spans 15 amino acids. Per the germline V gene, CDR1 is SGHTA and CDR2 is FQGNSA. The CDR3 DNA reads TGTGCCAGCAGCTTAGTGGTAGCGGGGAACAATGAGCAGTTCTTC. Translation: CASSLVVAGNNEQFF.

This rearrangement joins TRBV2 to TRBJ1-5, with TRBD1 as a possible D gene (5 bases). V was cut by 7 bases and J by 3 bases, with 10 bases left in between. The CDR3 is 13 amino acids. Germline loops: CDR1 SNHLY, CDR2 FYNNEI. CDR3 in amino acids: CASTGQTNQPQHF. The CDR3 DNA reads TGTGCCAGCACCGGACAAACCAATCAGCCCCAGCATTTT.

The J gene is TRBJ2-1, the V gene TRBV4-2; 13 bases align to TRBD2. The CDR3 spans 19 residues. J was trimmed by 7 bases and V by 1 base; bases with no gene match: 13. Germline CDR1 LGHNA, CDR2 YNFKEQ. The CDR3 DNA reads TGTGCCAGCAGCCAAGGGGTCGGGACTAGCGGGACTACCCCAAATGAGCAGTTCTTC. Translating gives CASSQGVGTSGTTPNEQFF.

This chain uses TRBV7-9 with TRBJ2-3, with 10 positions matching TRBD2. Germline V gives CDR1 SEHNR, CDR2 FQNEAQ (reference sequence). The CDR3 covers 17 residues. The ends lost 1 base at V and 3 bases at J; junction bases unmatched: 7. The CDR3, as DNA: TGTGCCAGCAGCTTAGTAGTAGCGGGAGGATTTACAGATACGCAGTATTTT. Protein product: CASSLVVAGGFTDTQYF.

The V and J genes are TRBV15 and TRBJ2-7; a weak D match, TRBD1 (6 bases). The CDR3 runs 16 residues. CDR1 and CDR2 from the germline V gene are LNHNV and YYDKDF (reference sequence). V gave up 4 bases and J gave up 0 bases, with 16 bases separating them. CDR3 residues: CATSTSPGHYSYEQYF. CDR3 sequence (DNA): TGTGCCACCAGCACCTCCCCGGGACATTACTCCTACGAGCAGTACTTC. Drawing the rest from reference TRBV15 and TRBJ2-7, the complete variable domain is DAMVIQNPRYQVTQFGKPVTLSCSQTLNHNVMYWYQQKSSQAPKLLFHYYDKDFNNEADTPDNFQSRRPNTSFCFLDIRSPGLGDTAMYLCATSTSPGHYSYEQYFGPGTRLTVT.